These 17 T cell receptor beta chains were all obtained from the same sample, sequenced in a study of blood T cell repertoires in COVID-19. The data were produced by immunoSEQ multiplex PCR, yet TCRdb's version contains in-frame clones alone and is incomplete. The repertoire includes about 210,000 clones, roughly 82% of them detected once, and about 7.8% sits in the top ten. Input material: peripheral blood. The receptors were gathered from a woman aged 55-69 years with COVID-19, enrolled during active disease.

This sequence joins TRBV19 and TRBJ2-1; the match to TRBD2 covers 8 bases. CDR3 length: 15 amino acids. CDR1 and CDR2 from the germline V gene are LNHDA and SQIVND (reference sequence). Trimming removed 3 bases from V and 5 bases from J; junction bases left unmatched: 6. The CDR3 DNA reads as TGTGCCAGTAGTATCTCCAGCGGGGGTCACAATGAGCAGTTCTTC. It is translated as CASSISSGGHNEQFF.

Written as DNA, the CDR3 is TGTGCCAGCAGCCCCCGGACTAGCGGGAGGTACGAGCAGTACTTC. Its translation: CASSPRTSGRYEQYF. The chain has TRBV5-8 and TRBJ2-7; 14 nucleotides line up with TRBD2. Germline V lookup: CDR1 SGHTS, CDR2 YDEGEE. V shed 4 bases and J 4 bases; nucleotides not matched to a gene: 4. CDR3 length: 15 amino acids.

The gene calls are TRBV6-1 and TRBJ1-2; possibly TRBD1 for D (6 bases). Germline V gives CDR1 MNHNS, CDR2 SASEGT. The CDR3 covers 14 residues. Trimming pared 2 bases from V and 3 bases from J, leaving 10 bases between. The CDR3 coding sequence is TGTGCCAGCAGTGAACAACAGGGCGACTATGGCTACACCTTC. Translating it yields CASSEQQGDYGYTF.

The chain joins TRBV28 to TRBJ1-2, with 8 bases matching TRBD1. Trimming took 5 bases from V and 7 from J; bases not matched to a gene: 12. The length of the CDR3 is 15 residues. From germline, CDR1 is MDHEN and CDR2 SYDVKM. The DNA of the CDR3 is TGTGCCAGCAGTGTCTTCGGACAGGGTCTCGGTGGCTACACCTTC. Amino acids: CASSVFGQGLGGYTF.

This clone was picked up a small number of times. V gene TRBV24-1 combines with J gene TRBJ1-2, with 7 nucleotides matching TRBD1. CDR1 is KGHDR, CDR2 SFDVKD, per germline. V lost 9 bases to trimming and J lost 0 bases; unmatched junction nucleotides: 3. This CDR3 has 13 residues. The CDR3 reads CATSDRANYGYTF. CDR3 DNA: TGTGCCACCTCAGACAGGGCTAACTATGGCTACACCTTC.

This chain connects TRBV28 to TRBJ2-1; 10 bases are a match to TRBD2. The CDR3 runs to 15 residues. Germline CDR1 and CDR2: MDHEN and SYDVKM. V trimming: 3 bases; J trimming: 6 bases; junction bases outside the gene matches: 5. Here the CDR3 reads CASSLELAGGNEQFF. CDR3 in DNA: TGTGCCAGCAGTTTGGAGTTAGCGGGAGGCAATGAGCAGTTCTTC.

This clone showed up just once. V usage is TRBV4-2 and J usage is TRBJ1-4, with 9 nucleotides matching TRBD1. The CDR3 sequence is 18 residues long. Unmatched junction bases numbered 13, after V lost 0 bases and J lost 8 bases. The V gene's germline CDR1 is LGHNA and CDR2 YNFKEQ. This chain's CDR3 is CASSQDRAGTGSWEKLFF. CDR3 nucleotides: TGTGCCAGCAGCCAAGATCGGGCCGGGACAGGGTCTTGGGAAAAACTGTTTTTT.

V usage is TRBV19 and J usage is TRBJ2-5; D unclear. Trimming shortened V by 3 bases and J by 5 bases, and 7 bases separated the two germline ends. The V gene's germline CDR1 is LNHDA and CDR2 SQIVND (reference sequence). The CDR3 covers 12 residues. This CDR3 reads CASSIGLETQYF. The CDR3 region has the DNA TGTGCCAGTAGTATCGGGTTGGAGACCCAGTACTTC.

The rearrangement joins TRBV27 to TRBJ1-2, with TRBD1 matching over 10 bases. Germline V gene data show CDR1 as MNHEY and CDR2 as SMNVEV (reference sequence). This CDR3 is 14 amino acids long. With V trimmed by 6 bases and J by 6 bases, 7 bases remained unmatched. The CDR3 region has the DNA TGTGCCAGCAGACAGTCCGGGACAGGGGATGGCTACACCTTC. Its translation is CASRQSGTGDGYTF.

V is TRBV5-1 and J is TRBJ1-1, with D tentatively TRBD1 (5 bases). The CDR3 runs to 15 residues. Trimming cost V 2 bases and J 7 bases, with 18 bases left between them. Germline values: CDR1 SGHRS, CDR2 YFSETQ. CDR3 coding DNA: TGCGCCAGCAGCTTCGCAGGGAGGGACGTGGGTGAAGCTTTCTTT. Amino acid sequence: CASSFAGRDVGEAFF.

The genes are TRBV5-6 and TRBJ1-2; the match to TRBD1 covers 10 bases. Trimming removed 2 bases from V and 8 bases from J; junction bases left unmatched: 12. This CDR3 is 16 amino acids long. CDR1 and CDR2 from the germline V gene are SGHDT and YYEEEE. CDR3 coding DNA: TGTGCCAGCAGCTTTATTTTGGGACAGGGGATAGGCGGCTACACCTTC. Its translation is CASSFILGQGIGGYTF.

V and J are TRBV30 and TRBJ1-2; D is uncertain. V was pared by 2 bases and J by 1 base, with 14 bases between. The CDR3 runs 15 residues. CDR1 is GTSNPN and CDR2 is SVGIG in the germline V gene (reference sequence). The CDR3 DNA reads TGTGCCTGGAGTCTTCGGACTTCCTTTAACTATGGCTACACCTTC. Its translation: CAWSLRTSFNYGYTF.

This chain connects TRBV6-6 to TRBJ1-2; 7 positions match TRBD1. Losses at the gene ends were 2 bases for V and 2 bases for J; bases not matched to a gene: 5. Looked up from germline, CDR1 is MNHNY and CDR2 is SVGAGI (reference sequence). This CDR3 region has 15 residues. The CDR3 here is CASSYRQTGNYGYTF. DNA of the CDR3: TGTGCCAGCAGTTACCGCCAGACAGGGAACTATGGCTACACCTTC.

The rearrangement joins TRBV6-5 to TRBJ2-3; 9 nucleotides line up with TRBD2. The V gene end was trimmed by 8 bases and the J gene end by 2 bases; junction bases not matched to a gene: 5. The CDR3 length is 14 residues. Germline V CDR1 and CDR2: MNHEY, SVGAGI. CDR3 bases: TGTGCCAGCGTCCTAGCGGGGAACACAGATACGCAGTATTTT. Encoded protein: CASVLAGNTDTQYF.

The V call is TRBV5-1, the J call TRBJ1-5; 8 nucleotides match TRBD1. CDR1 and CDR2 from the germline V gene are SGHRS and YFSETQ. The junction had 4 bases not matched to a gene; V was cut back by 2 bases and J by 9 bases. The CDR3 is made up of 13 amino acids. CDR3 in amino acids: CASSFGQGGPQHF. The CDR3, as DNA: TGCGCCAGCAGCTTTGGACAGGGTGGGCCCCAGCATTTT.

This chain joins TRBV20-1 and TRBJ1-5; maybe TRBD1 (5 bases). V shed 3 bases and J shed 3 bases, with 21 bases lying between them. There are 17 residues in the CDR3. Germline V gives CDR1 DFQATT, CDR2 SNEGSKA (reference sequence). The CDR3 DNA reads as TGCAGTGCTAGTGGTGTGGCGGGGGACCTTTTCAATCAGCCCCAGCATTTT. Translated, it gives CSASGVAGDLFNQPQHF.

The V gene is TRBV5-6, the J gene TRBJ1-4, with 8 bases fitting TRBD1. The CDR3 has 16 amino acids. The junction had 3 bases not matched to a gene; V was cut back by 0 bases and J by 2 bases. CDR1 SGHDT and CDR2 YYEEEE come from the germline V gene. Here the CDR3 reads CASSLAGGGTNEKLFF. CDR3 nucleotides: TGTGCCAGCAGCTTGGCAGGGGGCGGGACTAATGAAAAACTGTTTTTT.